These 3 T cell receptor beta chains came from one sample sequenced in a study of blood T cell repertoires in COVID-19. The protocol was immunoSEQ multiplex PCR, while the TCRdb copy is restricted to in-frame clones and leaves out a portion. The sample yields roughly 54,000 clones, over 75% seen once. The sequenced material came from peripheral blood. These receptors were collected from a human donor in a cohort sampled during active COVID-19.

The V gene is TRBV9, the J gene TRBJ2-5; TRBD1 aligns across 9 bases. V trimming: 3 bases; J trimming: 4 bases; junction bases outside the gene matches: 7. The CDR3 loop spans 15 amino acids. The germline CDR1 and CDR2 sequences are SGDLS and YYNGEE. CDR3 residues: CASSAGTGLLETQYF. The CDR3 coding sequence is TGTGCCAGCAGCGCCGGGACAGGGCTATTAGAGACCCAGTACTTC.

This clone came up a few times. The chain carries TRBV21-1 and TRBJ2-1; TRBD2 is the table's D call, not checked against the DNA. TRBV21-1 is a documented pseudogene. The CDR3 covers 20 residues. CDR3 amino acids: CASSLKGPRLAGGLGNEQFF. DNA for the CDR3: TGTGCCAGCAGCCTTAAAGGTCCTCGGTTAGCGGGGGGGCTGGGCAATGAGCAGTTCTTC.

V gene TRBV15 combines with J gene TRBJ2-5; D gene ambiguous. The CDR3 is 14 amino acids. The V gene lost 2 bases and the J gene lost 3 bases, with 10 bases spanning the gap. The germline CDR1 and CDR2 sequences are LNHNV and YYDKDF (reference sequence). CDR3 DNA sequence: TGTGCCACCAGCAGATCCTACACAGAAGAGACCCAGTACTTC. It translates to CATSRSYTEETQYF. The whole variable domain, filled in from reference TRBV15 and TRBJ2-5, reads DAMVIQNPRYQVTQFGKPVTLSCSQTLNHNVMYWYQQKSSQAPKLLFHYYDKDFNNEADTPDNFQSRRPNTSFCFLDIRSPGLGDTAMYLCATSRSYTEETQYFGPGTRLLVL.